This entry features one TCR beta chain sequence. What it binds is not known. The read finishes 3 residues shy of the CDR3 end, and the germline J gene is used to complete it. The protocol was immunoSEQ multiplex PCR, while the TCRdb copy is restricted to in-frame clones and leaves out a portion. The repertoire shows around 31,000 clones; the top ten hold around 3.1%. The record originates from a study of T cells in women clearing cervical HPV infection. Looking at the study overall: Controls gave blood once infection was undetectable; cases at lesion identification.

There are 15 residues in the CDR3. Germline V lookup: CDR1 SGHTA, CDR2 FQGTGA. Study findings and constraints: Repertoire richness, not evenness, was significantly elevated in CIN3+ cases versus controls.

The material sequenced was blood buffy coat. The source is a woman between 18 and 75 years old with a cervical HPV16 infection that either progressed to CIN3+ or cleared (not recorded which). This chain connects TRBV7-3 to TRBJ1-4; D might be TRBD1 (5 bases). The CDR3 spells CASSLTRSGANVLFF. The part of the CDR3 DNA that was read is TGTGCCAGCAGCTTAACCCGCTCTGGGGCCAACGTA.